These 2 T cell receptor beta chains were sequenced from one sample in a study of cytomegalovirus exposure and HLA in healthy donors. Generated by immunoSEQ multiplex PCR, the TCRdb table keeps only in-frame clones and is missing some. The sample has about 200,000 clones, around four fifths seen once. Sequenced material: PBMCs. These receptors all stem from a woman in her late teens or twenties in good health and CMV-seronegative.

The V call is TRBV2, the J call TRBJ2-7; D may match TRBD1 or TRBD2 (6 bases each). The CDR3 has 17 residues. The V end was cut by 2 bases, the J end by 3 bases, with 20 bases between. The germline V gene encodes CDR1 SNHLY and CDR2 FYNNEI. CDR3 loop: CASSEHQGWRDFYEQYF. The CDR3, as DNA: TGTGCCAGCAGTGAACACCAGGGGTGGAGGGACTTCTACGAGCAGTACTTC.

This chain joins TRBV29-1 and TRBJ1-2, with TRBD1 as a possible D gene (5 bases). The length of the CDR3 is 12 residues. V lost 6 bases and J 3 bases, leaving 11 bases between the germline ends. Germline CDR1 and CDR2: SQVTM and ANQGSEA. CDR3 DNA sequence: TGCAGCGTAACCAGGGAGGACTATGGCTACACCTTC. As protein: CSVTREDYGYTF.